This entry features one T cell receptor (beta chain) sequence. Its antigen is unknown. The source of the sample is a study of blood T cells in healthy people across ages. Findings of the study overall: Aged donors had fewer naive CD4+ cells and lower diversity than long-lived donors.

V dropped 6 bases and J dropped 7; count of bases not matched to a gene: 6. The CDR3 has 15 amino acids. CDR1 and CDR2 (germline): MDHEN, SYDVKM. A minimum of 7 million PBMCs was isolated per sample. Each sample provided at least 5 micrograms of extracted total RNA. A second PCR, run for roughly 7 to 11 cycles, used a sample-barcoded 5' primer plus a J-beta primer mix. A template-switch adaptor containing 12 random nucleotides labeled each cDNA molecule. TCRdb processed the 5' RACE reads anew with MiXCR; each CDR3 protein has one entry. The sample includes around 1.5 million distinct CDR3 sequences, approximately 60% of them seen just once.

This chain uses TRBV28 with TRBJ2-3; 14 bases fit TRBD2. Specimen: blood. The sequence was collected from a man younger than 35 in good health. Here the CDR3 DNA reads TGTGCCAGCAGCCCGACTAGCGGGGGGGTTCATACGCAGTATTTT. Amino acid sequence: CASSPTSGGVHTQYF.